Presented here are 3 T cell receptor beta chains from one specimen sequenced in a study of T-cell memory formation after mild COVID-19. TCRdb reanalysed the 5' RACE reads using MiXCR and keeps one entry per CDR3 protein. Of about 410,000 distinct CDR3 sequences in the sample, roughly 17% were seen once. Sequencing was carried out using PBMCs or a T cell subset sorted from them (not recorded which). The receptors derive from a man aged 18 to 30 who had mild COVID-19 (a few samples of this study predate the infection). Cell type and time point are not known.

The chain combines TRBV13 with TRBJ1-2, with no clear D. The V gene lost 4 bases and the J gene lost 8 bases, with 11 bases spanning the gap. The CDR3 totals 12 residues. CDR1 PRHDT and CDR2 FYEKMQ come from the germline V gene (reference sequence). The CDR3 region has the DNA TGTGCCAGCAGCTCAAACCCCCGGGGCTACACCTTC. Its translation is CASSSNPRGYTF.

The chain combines TRBV3-1 with TRBJ1-5, with D maybe TRBD1 (5 bases). CDR3 size: 14 residues. Germline CDR1 and CDR2: LGHDT and YNNKEL (reference sequence). V lost 1 base to trimming and J lost 5 bases, with 9 bases between them. CDR3: CASSQVSGHQPQHF. CDR3 in DNA: TGTGCCAGCAGCCAAGTCTCGGGGCATCAGCCCCAGCATTTT.

This sequence joins TRBV20-1 and TRBJ2-3; D could derive from TRBD1 or TRBD2 (5 bases each). V lost 5 bases and J 5 bases, leaving 14 bases between the germline ends. This CDR3 has 13 amino acids. Per the germline V gene, CDR1 is DFQATT and CDR2 is SNEGSKA (reference sequence). The CDR3: CSAVRGARDTQYF. CDR3 in DNA: TGCAGTGCTGTCAGAGGGGCGAGAGATACGCAGTATTTT.